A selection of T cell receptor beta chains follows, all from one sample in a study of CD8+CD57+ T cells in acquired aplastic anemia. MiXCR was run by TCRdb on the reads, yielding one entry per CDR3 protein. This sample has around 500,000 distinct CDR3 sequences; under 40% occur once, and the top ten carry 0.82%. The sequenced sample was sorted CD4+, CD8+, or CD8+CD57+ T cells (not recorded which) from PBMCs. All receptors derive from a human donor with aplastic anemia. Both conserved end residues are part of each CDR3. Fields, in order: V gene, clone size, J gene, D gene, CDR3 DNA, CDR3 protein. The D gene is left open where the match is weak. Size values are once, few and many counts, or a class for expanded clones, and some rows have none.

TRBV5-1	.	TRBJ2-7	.	TGCGCCAGCAGCTTGGGAACAGGGTCCACCTACGAGCAGTACTTC	CASSLGTGSTYEQYF
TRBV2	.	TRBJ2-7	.	TGTGCCAGCAGTGACTATGTTAAGCGGATCTACGAGCAGTACTTC	CASSDYVKRIYEQYF
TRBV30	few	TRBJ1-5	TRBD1	TGTGCCTGGGACACCGGGACAGCACAGCCCCAGCATTTT	CAWDTGTAQPQHF
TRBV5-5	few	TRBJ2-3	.	TGTGCCAGCAGCTTGCTAGCGCCTACAGATACGCAGTATTTT	CASSLLAPTDTQYF
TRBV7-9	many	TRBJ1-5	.	TGTGCCAGCAGCGGAGGCGGGGTGTCTCAGCCCCAGCATTTT	CASSGGGVSQPQHF
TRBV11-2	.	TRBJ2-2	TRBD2	TGTGCCAGCAGCCCGGGTTCGGGGTTAGCGGGGGCGAACACCGGGGAGCTGTTTTTT	CASSPGSGLAGANTGELFF
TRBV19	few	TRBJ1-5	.	TGTGCCAGTAGTATAGAGCCGGGTCTGGTTTATCAGCCCCAGCATTTT	CASSIEPGLVYQPQHF
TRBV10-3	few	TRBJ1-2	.	TGTGCCAGCACCAAGGGGGAGGTAGGCTACACCTTC	CASTKGEVGYTF
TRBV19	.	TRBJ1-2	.	TGTGCCAGTAGTATCGCAGGAACTAACTATGGCTACACCTTC	CASSIAGTNYGYTF
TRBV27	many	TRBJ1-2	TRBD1	TGTGCCAGCAGTTCGACAGGGGCTGGCTACACCTTC	CASSSTGAGYTF
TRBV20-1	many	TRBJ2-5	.	TGCAGTGCTAGGTCCGAGACCCAGTACTTC	CSARSETQYF
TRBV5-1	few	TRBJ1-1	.	TGCGCCAGCCACCTTACATTGAACACTGAAGCTTTCTTT	CASHLTLNTEAFF
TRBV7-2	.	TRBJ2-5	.	TGTGCCAGCAGCCAGGCGGTGGGCGGGGCTATTCAAGAGACCCAGTACTTC	CASSQAVGGAIQETQYF
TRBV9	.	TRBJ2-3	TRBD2	TGTGCCAGCAGCGCCAGCGGGAGTGGCACAGATACGCAGTATTTT	CASSASGSGTDTQYF
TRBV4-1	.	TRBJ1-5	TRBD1	TGCGCCAGCAGCCAAATACCCCCGACAGGGCCCCAATTGTATCCCCAGCATTTT	CASSQIPPTGPQLYPQHF
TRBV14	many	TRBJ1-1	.	TGTGCCAGCAGCCAAGTTAGAGGGAGCACTGAAGCTTTCTTT	CASSQVRGSTEAFF
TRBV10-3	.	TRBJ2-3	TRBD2	TGTGCCATCACCAGACTAGCCGCAGTCCTGGATACGCAGTATTTT	CAITRLAAVLDTQYF
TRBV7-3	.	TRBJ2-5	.	TGTGCCAGCAGCTTAAACGCTGGGCAGAAAGAGACCCAGTACTTC	CASSLNAGQKETQYF
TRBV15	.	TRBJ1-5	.	TGTGCCACCAGCAGAGATCCCACGGGACGCAATCAGCCCCAGCATTTT	CATSRDPTGRNQPQHF
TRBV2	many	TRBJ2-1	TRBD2	TGTGTCGCGGGGGGGCCTTCCAATGAGCAGTTCTTC	CVAGGPSNEQFF
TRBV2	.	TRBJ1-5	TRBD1	TGTGCCAGCAGCTTGAAAGGGGGCGGGCAGCCCCAGCATTTT	CASSLKGGGQPQHF
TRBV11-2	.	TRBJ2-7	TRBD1	TGTGCCAGCAGCCCCCATATCGGACAGGGGCGATACGAGCAGTACTTC	CASSPHIGQGRYEQYF
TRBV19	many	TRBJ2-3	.	TGTGCCAGTAATGAGGGGGTGCGAGGTACGCAGTATTTT	CASNEGVRGTQYF
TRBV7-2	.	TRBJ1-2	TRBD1	TGTGCCAGCTCACCAGGACAGGCACTTAACTATGGCTACACCTTC	CASSPGQALNYGYTF
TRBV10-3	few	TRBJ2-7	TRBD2	TGTGCCATCAGTTGGACTAGCGGGCCTCCCCCCTACGAGCAGTACTTC	CAISWTSGPPPYEQYF
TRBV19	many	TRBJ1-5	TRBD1	TGTGCCAGTACGGACAGGGCAAGGCAGCCCCAGCATTTT	CASTDRARQPQHF
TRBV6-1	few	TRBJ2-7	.	TGTGCCAGCAGCGACTGGACTATTTACGAGCAGTACTTC	CASSDWTIYEQYF
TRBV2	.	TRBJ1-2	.	TGTGCCAGCAGAAGAGGACAGATCTATGGCTACACCTTC	CASRRGQIYGYTF
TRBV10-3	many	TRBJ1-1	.	TGTGCCATCAGTGACAGGGAGGCCCATGAAGCTTTCTTT	CAISDREAHEAFF
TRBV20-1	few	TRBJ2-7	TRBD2	TGCAGTGCTAGGAAACCACTAGCGGGGGCCTCCTACGAGCAGTACTTC	CSARKPLAGASYEQYF
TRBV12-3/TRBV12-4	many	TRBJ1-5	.	TGTGCCAGCCAATCAGGGGCCAGCAATCAGCCCCAGCATTTT	CASQSGASNQPQHF
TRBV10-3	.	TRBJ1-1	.	TGTGCCAGCAGCCTATTTGGGTTAGGTTCTGAAGCTTTCTTT	CASSLFGLGSEAFF
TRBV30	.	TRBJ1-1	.	TGTGCCTGGAGTGTATTCGCGAACACTGAAGCTTTCTTT	CAWSVFANTEAFF
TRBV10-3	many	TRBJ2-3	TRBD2	TGTGCCATCAGTGCAAAGGTGGGGGGGACAGATACGCAGTATTTT	CAISAKVGGTDTQYF
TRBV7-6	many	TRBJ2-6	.	TGTGCCAGCAGCTCCAGCCGTGGGGCCAACGTCCTGACTTTC	CASSSSRGANVLTF
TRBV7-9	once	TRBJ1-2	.	TGTGCCAGCAGCTTAGAGCAGGACTCGTATGGCTACACCTTC	CASSLEQDSYGYTF
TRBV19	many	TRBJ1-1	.	TGTGCCAGTAGTATAGTTGGGGTCACTGAAGCTTTCTTT	CASSIVGVTEAFF
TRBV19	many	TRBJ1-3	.	TGTGCCTCCAAAGGCGGCTATGGAAACACCATATATTTT	CASKGGYGNTIYF
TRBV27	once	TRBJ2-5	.	TGTGCCAGCAGTACCGGGCCGGGACAGACCCAGTACTTC	CASSTGPGQTQYF
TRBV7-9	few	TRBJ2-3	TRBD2	TGTGCCAGCAGCCCAGCGGGAGATAGGGATACGCAGTATTTT	CASSPAGDRDTQYF
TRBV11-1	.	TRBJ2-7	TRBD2	TGTGCCAGCAATCTGGGGGAGCGGGGTTCGACCTACGAGCAGTACTTC	CASNLGERGSTYEQYF
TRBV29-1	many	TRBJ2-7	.	TGCAGCGTTGGTACCTCCTACGAGCAGTACTTC	CSVGTSYEQYF
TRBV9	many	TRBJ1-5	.	TGTGCCAGCAGCGTAGCGTCAGGGGACGTTAGCGCCCAGCATTTT	CASSVASGDVSAQHF
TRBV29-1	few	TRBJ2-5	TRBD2	TGCAGCTCGAGCGGGGGGGCGGGAGAGACCCAGTACTTC	CSSSGGAGETQYF
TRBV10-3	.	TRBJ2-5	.	TGTGCCATCAGTGAGTCCAGGGGGGCCTCCCAAGAGACCCAGTACTTC	CAISESRGASQETQYF
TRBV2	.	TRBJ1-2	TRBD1	TGTGCCAGCACCGGGACAGAGGGCGCATGGCTCTTC	CASTGTEGAWLF
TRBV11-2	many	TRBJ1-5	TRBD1	TGTGCCAGCAGCTTAGAAGGGACAGGCATGCTAGGGCCCCAGCATTTT	CASSLEGTGMLGPQHF
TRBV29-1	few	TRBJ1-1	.	TGCAGCGCCGGTACCCCCCAGAGTTTTGTCAATATGAACACTGAAGCTTTCTTT	CSAGTPQSFVNMNTEAFF
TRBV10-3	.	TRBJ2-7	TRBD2	TGTGCCAACTCAAATATACTAGCGGGAGTGTACGAGCAGTACTTC	CANSNILAGVYEQYF
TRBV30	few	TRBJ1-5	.	TGTGCCTGGAGTCGAGGGGCCGGCAATCAGCCCCAGCATTTT	CAWSRGAGNQPQHF